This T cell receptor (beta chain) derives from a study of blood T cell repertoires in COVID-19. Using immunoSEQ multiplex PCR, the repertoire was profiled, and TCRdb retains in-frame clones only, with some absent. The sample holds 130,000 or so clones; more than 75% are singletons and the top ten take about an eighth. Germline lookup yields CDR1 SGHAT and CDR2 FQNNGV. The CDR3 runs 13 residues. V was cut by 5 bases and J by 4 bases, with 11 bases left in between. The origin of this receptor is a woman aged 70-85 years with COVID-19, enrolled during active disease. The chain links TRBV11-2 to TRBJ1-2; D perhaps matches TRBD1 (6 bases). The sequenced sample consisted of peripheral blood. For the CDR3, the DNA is TGTGCCAGCAGCCCTAGGACAGCCTATGGCTACACCTTC. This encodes CASSPRTAYGYTF.